The 15 T cell receptor beta chains presented below share a single source sample, sequenced in a study of T cell repertoires in cytomegalovirus infection. Each CDR3 protein gets one entry after TCRdb re-called the reads with MiXCR. Of more than 200,000 distinct CDR3 sequences in the sample, over 8% were seen once. Sequencing was done on a sample of PBMCs. The receptors shown here come from a human donor in good health (CMV status not recorded). Some clones in this sample may be carry-over from other donors' samples.

This clonotype was recorded many times. The chain joins TRBV28 to TRBJ2-6; 10 bases are shared with TRBD1. The trim removed 3 bases at V and 3 bases at J, leaving 5 bases unmatched. This CDR3 is built from 17 residues. From germline, CDR1 is MDHEN and CDR2 SYDVKM. The CDR3 region has the DNA TGTGCCAGCAGTTTGTTGGGACAGGGGAATGGGGCCAACGTCCTGACTTTC. This gives the protein CASSLLGQGNGANVLTF.

The chain recombines TRBV6-6 with TRBJ2-3, with TRBD1 matching over 9 bases. Germline lookup yields CDR1 MNHNY and CDR2 SVGAGI (reference sequence). Trimming at V came to 0 bases and at J to 3 bases, leaving 7 bases not matched to a gene. The CDR3 extends over 17 amino acids. The CDR3 DNA sequence: TGTGCCAGCAGTTACTCGGCGGTACAGGGGGCGACAGATACGCAGTATTTT. This translates into CASSYSAVQGATDTQYF.

This clonotype has at least ten counts. The gene calls are TRBV14 and TRBJ2-5; 10 bases map to TRBD2. The germline CDR1 and CDR2 sequences are SGHDN and FVKESK. V lost 3 bases and J lost 5; bases outside the gene matches: 6. The CDR3 runs 15 residues. CDR3 sequence reads: CASSHPSGRWETQYF. Here the CDR3 DNA reads TGTGCCAGCAGCCATCCTAGCGGGAGATGGGAGACCCAGTACTTC.

This clonotype was seen many times. The chain employs TRBV20-1 and TRBJ1-2; TRBD1 agrees at 9 bases. V dropped 5 bases and J dropped 8; count of bases not matched to a gene: 3. Germline V gene lookup returns CDR1 DFQATT and CDR2 SNEGSKA (reference sequence). The CDR3 runs to 11 residues. The CDR3 DNA is TGCAGTGCTCGGACAGGGGAGGGCTACACCTTC. It encodes CSARTGEGYTF.

This clonotype has ten or more counts. The chain uses TRBV7-2 and TRBJ2-3, with TRBD2 matching over 9 bases. J gave up 2 bases and V 7 bases, and 7 bases lay outside the gene matches. From germline, CDR1 is SGHTA and CDR2 FQGNSA. The CDR3 spans 15 residues. CDR3: CASTLAGFNTDTQYF. CDR3 coding DNA: TGTGCCAGCACGCTAGCGGGGTTCAACACAGATACGCAGTATTTT. The entire variable domain, with the rest obtained from reference TRBV7-2 and TRBJ2-3, is as follows: GAGVSQSPSNKVTEKGKDVELRCDPISGHTALYWYRQSLGQGLEFLIYFQGNSAPDKSGLPSDRFSAERTGGSVSTLTIQRTQQEDSAVYLCASTLAGFNTDTQYFGPGTRLTVL.

This clonotype came up a few times. The rearrangement links TRBV20-1 to TRBJ1-6; D ambiguous. The CDR3 is made up of 14 amino acids. Looked up from germline, CDR1 is DFQATT and CDR2 is SNEGSKA (reference sequence). V was clipped by 3 bases and J by 5 bases, with 11 bases between them. CDR3 loop: CSASTRTNNSPLHF. CDR3 in DNA: TGCAGTGCTAGCACACGGACCAATAATTCACCCCTCCACTTT.

Many counts were recorded for this clonotype. CDR3 region: CASGLEQGESYEQYF. In DNA, the CDR3 is TGTGCTAGTGGTTTGGAACAGGGGGAGTCCTACGAGCAGTACTTC. This rearrangement joins TRBV12-5 to TRBJ2-7; TRBD1 agrees at 8 bases. This CDR3 has 15 residues. Germline V gene data show CDR1 as LGHNT and CDR2 as FRNRAP. V was clipped by 1 base and J by 1 base; unmatched bases: 3.

In its sample, this clonotype was seen many times. The chain couples TRBV2 to TRBJ1-6; 7 bases fit TRBD1. Germline CDR1 and CDR2: SNHLY and FYNNEI. With 7 bases clipped from V and 0 bases from J, the junction kept 3 bases outside the gene matches. The CDR3 consists of 15 residues. The DNA for the CDR3 is TGTGCCAGCAACCGGGACAGCTCCTATAATTCACCCCTCCACTTT. Protein: CASNRDSSYNSPLHF.

In this sample, this clonotype turned up a few times. This sequence joins TRBV7-8 and TRBJ2-5, with D unclear. Germline assignment: CDR1 SGHVS and CDR2 FQNEAQ. Trimming removed 0 bases at V and 5 bases at J, with 10 bases between. The CDR3 consists of 14 residues. The CDR3 sequence is CASSLAVVRETQYF. The CDR3 nucleotides are TGTGCCAGCAGCTTAGCTGTCGTACGGGAGACCCAGTACTTC.

V is TRBV3-1 and J is TRBJ2-3; TRBD1 is a possible D gene (6 bases). The CDR3 loop spans 14 amino acids. V lost 4 bases to trimming and J lost 1 base, with 9 bases between them. Germline V CDR1 and CDR2: LGHDT, YNNKEL (reference sequence). The CDR3 is CASSRDIRTDTQYF. Here the CDR3 DNA reads TGTGCCAGCAGCCGGGACATCCGCACAGATACGCAGTATTTT.

This clonotype was recorded many times. This chain uses TRBV7-2 with TRBJ1-5, with 7 bases that match TRBD1. Trimming took 4 bases from V and 6 from J; bases not matched to a gene: 9. This CDR3 has 15 residues. Germline CDR1 reads SGHTA; CDR2 reads FQGNSA. CDR3 in DNA: TGTGCCAGCAGCTACTACAGGGGAGGAGGTCAGCCCCAGCATTTT. It translates to CASSYYRGGGQPQHF.

This clonotype was seen repeatedly, ten times or more. The V call is TRBV7-2, the J call TRBJ1-3; 9 bases line up with TRBD1. V lost 5 bases and J lost 5; bases outside the gene matches: 7. The germline gives CDR1 SGHTA, CDR2 FQGNSA. The CDR3 has 15 residues. The CDR3 spells CASSELQGARNTIYF. Here the CDR3 DNA reads TGTGCCAGCAGCGAACTACAGGGGGCGAGAAACACCATATATTTT.

This clonotype has just a few counts. The chain links TRBV28 to TRBJ2-7; 10 bases are a match to TRBD2. This CDR3 contains 15 residues. Germline V gives CDR1 MDHEN, CDR2 SYDVKM. With 6 bases clipped from V and 4 bases from J, the junction kept 9 bases outside the gene matches. In DNA form, the CDR3 reads TGTGCCAGCAGCCCAAGGGCTAGCGGGAGTTACGAGCAGTACTTC. Residues: CASSPRASGSYEQYF.

This clonotype was recorded many times. The chain couples TRBV7-2 to TRBJ1-1, with D perhaps matching TRBD1 (5 bases). This CDR3 contains 15 residues. The V end was cut by 0 bases, the J end by 5 bases, with 13 bases between. Per germline, CDR1 SGHTA and CDR2 FQGNSA. The CDR3 loop is CASSLAPGTGTEAFF. As DNA, the CDR3 is TGTGCCAGCAGCTTAGCGCCAGGGACGGGAACTGAAGCTTTCTTT. Combining the CDR3 with reference TRBV7-2 and TRBJ1-1 gives the whole variable domain GAGVSQSPSNKVTEKGKDVELRCDPISGHTALYWYRQSLGQGLEFLIYFQGNSAPDKSGLPSDRFSAERTGGSVSTLTIQRTQQEDSAVYLCASSLAPGTGTEAFFGQGTRLTVV.

The sample holds a few counts of this clonotype. The chain joins TRBV5-1 to TRBJ2-7; no clear D. This CDR3 comprises 16 residues. The V gene lost 0 bases and the J gene lost 6 bases, with 19 bases spanning the gap. The germline CDR1 and CDR2 sequences are SGHRS and YFSETQ. The CDR3 DNA follows: TGCGCCAGCAGCTTGGCACCCCAAGGTTCATTGGCCGAGCAGTACTTC. Its protein is CASSLAPQGSLAEQYF.